What follows describes a single T cell receptor beta chain. The antigen remains unidentified. Sequencing used immunoSEQ multiplex PCR; TCRdb keeps in-frame clones, though not all of them. The sample contains 100,000 to 150,000 clones, 75% to 95% of which appear only once. This sample is drawn from a study of T cell responses to AZD1222 COVID-19 vaccine. General study findings and limits: Repertoire sampling was restricted to post-peak T cell response timepoints.

This CDR3 comprises 16 residues. Germline V gene data show CDR1 as MDHEN and CDR2 as SYDVKM. Trimming took off 6 bases at V and 0 bases at J, with 16 bases between the two ends. The sample was peripheral blood, taken on day 0 of AZD1222 vaccination. V and J are TRBV28 and TRBJ2-3, with D possibly being TRBD2 (6 bases). This clonotype was obtained from an adult in good health. The CDR3 DNA follows: TGTGCCAGCAGACTGGGCGGGACGGCTAGCACAGATACGCAGTATTTT. Translation: CASRLGGTASTDTQYF.